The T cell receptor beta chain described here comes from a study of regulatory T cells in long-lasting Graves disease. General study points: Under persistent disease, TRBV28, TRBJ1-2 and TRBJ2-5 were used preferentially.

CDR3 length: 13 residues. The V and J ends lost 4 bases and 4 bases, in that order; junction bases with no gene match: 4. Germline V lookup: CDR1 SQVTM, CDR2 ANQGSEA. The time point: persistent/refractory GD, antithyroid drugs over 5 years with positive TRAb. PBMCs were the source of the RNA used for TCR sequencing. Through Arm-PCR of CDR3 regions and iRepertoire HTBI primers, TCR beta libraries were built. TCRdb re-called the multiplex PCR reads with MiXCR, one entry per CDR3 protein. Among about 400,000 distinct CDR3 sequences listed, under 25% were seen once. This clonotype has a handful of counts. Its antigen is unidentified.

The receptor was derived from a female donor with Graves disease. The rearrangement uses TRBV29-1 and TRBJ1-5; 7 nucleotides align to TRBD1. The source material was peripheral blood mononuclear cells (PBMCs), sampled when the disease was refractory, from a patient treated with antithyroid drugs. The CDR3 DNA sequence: TGCAGCGTTGGCGGGACAGAGAATCAGCCCCAGCATTTT. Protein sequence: CSVGGTENQPQHF.